This T cell receptor (beta chain) was identified during a study of blood T cell repertoires in COVID-19. Study-wide background: Some COVID-19 samples were acute and others convalescent; all came from the United States, Italy and Spain. T cells, B-cell-depleted T cells, or PBMCs provided the cDNA or gDNA that served as material.

In the original workflow: Reference gene primer amplification yielded estimated nucleated cell counts. Sequenced by immunoSEQ multiplex PCR; TCRdb stores in-frame clones only, minus some. That table gives V, J and clone size, and the DNA gave D and trimming. The sample has 80,000 or so clones; 86% are singletons. A single count supports this clone. CDR1 is SGHNT and CDR2 is YYREEE in the germline V gene (reference sequence). J lost 0 bases, V lost 4 bases, and 2 bases had no gene match. The CDR3 contains 16 residues. This chain links TRBV5-4 with TRBJ2-1, with 12 bases lining up with TRBD1. The sequence was collected from a woman aged 55-69 years with acute or convalescent COVID-19. The sample comprised peripheral blood. CDR3 amino acids: CASSAGQGASYNEQFF. Here the CDR3 DNA reads TGTGCCAGCAGCGCGGGACAGGGGGCCTCCTACAATGAGCAGTTCTTC.